The 21 T cell receptor beta chains in this list originate from one sample, sequenced in a study of blood T cell repertoires in COVID-19. Repertoires were generated with immunoSEQ multiplex PCR, while TCRdb's copy carries only in-frame clones and drops some. The table has fewer than 300,000 clones, 75% to 90% seen once. The sample was peripheral blood. These receptors originate from a woman aged 50 to 60 with COVID-19, enrolled during active disease.

In its sample, this clone was seen once. Written as DNA, the CDR3 is TGTGCCAGCAGCCAAGGGACTAGCTCCTACAATGAGCAGTTCTTC. Its translation: CASSQGTSSYNEQFF. The chain couples TRBV3-1 (or the pseudogene TRBV3-2) to TRBJ2-1; 7 bases are shared with TRBD2. From germline, CDR1 is LGHDT and CDR2 YNNKEL (reference sequence). The CDR3 spans 15 residues. Losses at the gene ends were 1 base for V and 0 bases for J; bases not matched to a gene: 0.

The chain has TRBV9 and TRBJ1-1, with a tentative D call TRBD1 (5 bases). V lost 6 bases and J lost 4, with 16 bases in between. CDR1 and CDR2 (germline): SGDLS, YYNGEE. This CDR3 is built from 14 residues. In DNA form, the CDR3 reads TGTGCCAGCAACCCCCAAGGTAGGGGCACTGAAGCTTTCTTT. Translated: CASNPQGRGTEAFF.

The CDR3 DNA follows: TGTGCCAGCAGCCAACTGGGGCAGTGGACAGGATACAATGAGCAGTTCTTC. Encoded protein: CASSQLGQWTGYNEQFF. J is TRBJ2-1 and V is TRBV14; 7 nucleotides agree with TRBD1. CDR1 SGHDN and CDR2 FVKESK come from the germline V gene. This CDR3 has 17 residues. V gave up 2 bases and J gave up 4 bases; unmatched junction bases: 11.

The chain carries TRBV14 and TRBJ2-7; no clear D gene. This CDR3 has 13 amino acids. Per the germline V gene, CDR1 is SGHDN and CDR2 is FVKESK. With 3 bases removed from V and 8 bases from J, the gap between germline ends came to 14 bases. CDR3 in amino acids: CASSHLSEVKQYF. The CDR3 coding sequence is TGTGCCAGCAGCCACCTATCTGAGGTCAAGCAGTACTTC.

This clone was seen once. The chain is built from TRBV6-2 or TRBV6-3 and TRBJ1-1, with D hard to call. The CDR3 sequence is 14 residues long. The V and J ends lost 3 bases and 2 bases respectively, with 10 bases between them. Germline V CDR1 and CDR2: MNHEY, SVGEGT. Here the CDR3 DNA reads TGTGCCAGCAGTTATTTCATAACAAACACTGAAGCTTTCTTT. Translated, it gives CASSYFITNTEAFF.

The chain employs TRBV19 and TRBJ2-2; 8 positions match TRBD2. Germline V gene data show CDR1 as LNHDA and CDR2 as SQIVND (reference sequence). The CDR3 is 16 amino acids. The J segment lost 7 bases and the V segment lost 7 bases, leaving 14 bases of the junction unmatched. The CDR3 sequence: CASTIGGAGEVGELFF. DNA for the CDR3: TGTGCCAGTACCATCGGGGGAGCGGGAGAGGTCGGGGAGCTGTTTTTT.

Notes on this clone: This same CDR3 is encoded by further DNA sequences in the sample. V is TRBV5-1 and J is TRBJ1-1; D gene unclear. The CDR3 totals 14 residues. CDR1 is SGHRS and CDR2 is YFSETQ in the germline V gene. V shed 0 bases and J shed 0 bases, with 6 bases lying between them. CDR3 sequence (DNA): TGCGCCAGCAGCTTGGGCGGCTTGAACACTGAAGCTTTCTTT. This codes for CASSLGGLNTEAFF.

The V and J genes are TRBV7-6 and TRBJ2-4; 9 bases are a match to TRBD1. Looked up from germline, CDR1 is SGHVS and CDR2 is FNYEAQ. This CDR3 region has 14 residues. The V gene end was trimmed by 5 bases and the J gene end by 4 bases; junction bases not matched to a gene: 3. CDR3 residues: CASSLGQGKNIQYF. As DNA, the CDR3 is TGTGCCAGCAGCCTCGGACAGGGGAAAAACATTCAGTACTTC.

This chain links TRBV19 with TRBJ2-5; D is uncertain. CDR1 and CDR2 (germline): LNHDA, SQIVND (reference sequence). Trimming removed 3 bases at V and 5 bases at J, with 10 bases between. CDR3 length equals 13 residues. The CDR3 nucleotides read TGTGCCAGTAGTATCTCGCCGGTGGAGACCCAGTACTTC. Translating gives CASSISPVETQYF.

The chain recombines TRBV14 with TRBJ2-7, with 13 nucleotides matching TRBD2. The germline gives CDR1 SGHDN, CDR2 FVKESK. V lost 3 bases, J lost 6 bases, and 8 bases stayed unmatched. The CDR3 is 16 residues long. The CDR3 nucleotides are TGTGCCAGCAGCCACGGGACTAGCGGGGCTCGGGGCGAGCAGTACTTC. Translated: CASSHGTSGARGEQYF.

The chain uses TRBV29-1 and TRBJ1-2; D call uncertain. The CDR3 consists of 17 residues. The V gene lost 6 bases and the J gene lost 6 bases, with 29 bases spanning the gap. Germline V gives CDR1 SQVTM, CDR2 ANQGSEA. CDR3 region: CSVVIAGGMPFRNGYTF. CDR3 bases: TGCAGCGTCGTGATCGCTGGAGGGATGCCATTTCGCAATGGCTACACCTTC.

The J gene is TRBJ2-1, the V gene TRBV10-3; D ambiguous. With 3 bases removed from V and 6 bases from J, the gap between germline ends came to 9 bases. CDR1 is ENHRY and CDR2 is SYGVKD in the germline V gene. This CDR3 comprises 13 residues. CDR3: CAISELAGNEQFF. For the CDR3, the DNA is TGTGCCATCAGTGAATTAGCTGGCAATGAGCAGTTCTTC.

J is TRBJ2-1 and V is TRBV14; the match to TRBD2 covers 10 bases. Losses at the gene ends were 1 base for V and 6 bases for J; bases not matched to a gene: 9. Germline assignment: CDR1 SGHDN and CDR2 FVKESK. This CDR3 contains 17 residues. This chain's CDR3 is CASSQALIAGGGNEQFF. The CDR3 DNA sequence: TGTGCCAGCAGCCAAGCCCTAATAGCGGGAGGTGGCAATGAGCAGTTCTTC. Supplemented by reference TRBV14 and TRBJ2-1, the full variable domain reads EAGVTQFPSHSVIEKGQTVTLRCDPISGHDNLYWYRRVMGKEIKFLLHFVKESKQDESGMPNNRFLAERTGGTYSTLKVQPAELEDSGVYFCASSQALIAGGGNEQFFGPGTRLTVL.

The rearrangement uses TRBV3-1 (or the pseudogene TRBV3-2) and TRBJ1-5; D possibly corresponds to TRBD1 (6 bases). The CDR3 contains 16 residues. CDR1 and CDR2 from the germline V gene are LGHDT and YNNKEL (reference sequence). V lost 4 bases, J lost 0 bases, and 13 bases lay in between. In DNA, the CDR3 is TGTGCCAGCAGCCCAGGGACACCTTATAGCAATCAGCCCCAGCATTTT. As protein: CASSPGTPYSNQPQHF.

V gene TRBV5-1 combines with J gene TRBJ1-4, with 10 bases lining up with TRBD1. The V gene's germline CDR1 is SGHRS and CDR2 YFSETQ. The CDR3 is 15 amino acids. The V and J ends lost 5 bases and 4 bases, in that order; junction bases with no gene match: 5. CDR3 DNA: TGCGCCAGCAGGGGGACAGGGGTTGGTAATGAAAAACTGTTTTTT. This translates into CASRGTGVGNEKLFF.

This chain links TRBV5-1 with TRBJ1-4; D unresolved. Trimming shortened V by 4 bases and J by 7 bases, and 17 bases separated the two germline ends. CDR1 and CDR2 from the germline V gene are SGHRS and YFSETQ. This CDR3 has 15 amino acids. CDR3: CASSLRSREGEKLFF. DNA for the CDR3: TGCGCCAGCAGCCTCCGGTCGAGGGAAGGTGAAAAACTGTTTTTT.

This sequence joins TRBV7-6 and TRBJ2-7; a possible D gene is TRBD1 (5 bases). This CDR3 region has 16 residues. V shed 5 bases and J shed 0 bases, with 17 bases lying between them. Germline V gives CDR1 SGHVS, CDR2 FNYEAQ. The CDR3 sequence is CASSPQGQALSYEQYF. Written as DNA, the CDR3 is TGTGCCAGCAGCCCCCAGGGTCAGGCGCTCTCCTACGAGCAGTACTTC.

The CDR3 DNA is TGTGCCAGCAGCGTAGGGCAGGAGCGGGTTGAAAAACTGTTTTTT. It codes for CASSVGQERVEKLFF. The J gene is TRBJ1-4, the V gene TRBV7-9; D is ambiguous. CDR1 is SEHNR and CDR2 is FQNEAQ in the germline V gene (reference sequence). The CDR3 length is 15 residues. Deletions cut 5 bases from V and 7 bases from J, with 17 bases between.

The V and J genes are TRBV7-2 and TRBJ2-7; D ambiguous. Germline loops: CDR1 SGHTA, CDR2 FQGNSA. V was trimmed by 2 bases and J by 3 bases, leaving 8 bases between them. The CDR3 contains 13 residues. CDR3 nucleotides: TGTGCCAGCAGCTTACAGGCTAACTACGAGCAGTACTTC. It encodes CASSLQANYEQYF.

The CDR3: CASAWTGGMNEQFF. The CDR3 DNA is TGTGCCAGCGCATGGACAGGGGGGATGAATGAGCAGTTCTTC. The V call is TRBV27, the J call TRBJ2-1; 10 bases match TRBD1. CDR3 size: 14 residues. The germline V gene encodes CDR1 MNHEY and CDR2 SMNVEV (reference sequence). V gave up 8 bases and J gave up 7 bases; unmatched junction bases: 8.

The chain is built from TRBV3-1 (or the pseudogene TRBV3-2) and TRBJ2-7; D possibly corresponds to TRBD1 (5 bases). The CDR3 covers 13 residues. Per the germline V gene, CDR1 is LGHDT and CDR2 is YNNKEL (reference sequence). Trimming took 6 bases from V and 5 from J, leaving 14 bases between them. Here the CDR3 DNA reads TGTGCCAGCAGAGGCAGGGCGGTACACGAGCAGTACTTC. It is translated as CASRGRAVHEQYF.